The source of this T cell receptor beta chain is a study of T cell repertoires in aging, cancer and after chemotherapy. Study-level information: Paired samples before and after chemotherapy came from glioblastoma patients receiving temozolomide-based therapy. The full dataset contained about 10 million TCR reads. Study results and limitations: The repertoire data cannot show anything about immunological memory following chemotherapy. In healthy donors, age-related TCR diversity loss mainly reflected lost richness.

Details on this clonotype: Its antigen is undetermined.

TCR beta rearrangements were amplified from peripheral blood genomic DNA. The CDR3 is 14 residues long. With V trimmed by 0 bases and J by 7 bases, 4 bases remained unmatched. Germline CDR1 and CDR2: MNHNS and SASEGT. A mixed TRB-A/B primer pool amplified rearranged TRB by multiplex touch-down PCR. TCRdb analysed the multiplex PCR reads with MiXCR anew, one entry per CDR3 protein. The sample has 1,500 to 2,000 distinct CDR3 sequences, about a fifth seen once. This TCR came from a human donor with a solid tumor. The material sequenced was blood. The V and J genes are TRBV6-1 and TRBJ1-2; 8 positions match TRBD1. As DNA, the CDR3 is TGTGCCAGCAGTGAAGCCACAGGGGGGGGTGGCTACACCTTC. The encoded protein is CASSEATGGGGYTF.